These 15 T cell receptor beta chains came from one sample sequenced in a study of cytomegalovirus exposure and HLA in healthy donors. The primer mix had 60 Vbeta and 13 Jbeta primers. Generated by immunoSEQ multiplex PCR, the TCRdb table keeps only in-frame clones and is missing some. The sample contains some 150,000 clones, roughly 78% of which appear only once. The material sequenced was PBMCs. These TCRs come from a man aged 35 to 55 in good health and CMV-seropositive.

V gene TRBV9 combines with J gene TRBJ2-1, with 15 bases lining up with TRBD2. Germline lookup yields CDR1 SGDLS and CDR2 YYNGEE. Trimming at V came to 2 bases and at J to 10 bases, leaving 7 bases not matched to a gene. The CDR3 sequence is 16 residues long. Here the CDR3 DNA reads TGTGCCAGCAGCGTTTCGGGACTAGCGGGAGGTAGGGAGCAGTTCTTC. Amino acids: CASSVSGLAGGREQFF.

The rearrangement uses TRBV5-1 and TRBJ1-1; possible D gene TRBD1, 5 bases. V lost 0 bases and J lost 5, with 11 bases in between. This CDR3 is 14 amino acids long. Germline-derived CDR1 and CDR2 are SGHRS and YFSETQ. The CDR3 spells CASSLALGGTEAFF. In DNA form, the CDR3 reads TGCGCCAGCAGCTTGGCCTTGGGGGGAACTGAAGCTTTCTTT.

This sequence joins TRBV11-3 and TRBJ2-1, with TRBD2 matching over 14 bases. V trimming: 5 bases; J trimming: 9 bases; junction bases outside the gene matches: 12. The CDR3 runs 17 residues. The V gene's germline CDR1 is SGHNT and CDR2 YENEEA. The CDR3 region is CASSPSLGLAGEVEQFF. CDR3 in DNA: TGTGCCAGCAGCCCATCTCTGGGACTAGCGGGAGAGGTTGAGCAGTTCTTC. The full variable domain, in which reference TRBV11-3 and TRBJ2-1 provide the parts outside the CDR3, is EAGVVQSPRYKIIEKKQPVAFWCNPISGHNTLYWYLQNLGQGPELLIRYENEEAVDDSQLPKDRFSAERLKGVDSTLKIQPAELGDSAVYLCASSPSLGLAGEVEQFFGPGTRLTVL.

CDR3 protein: CASSVGGRATSTWTDTQYF. As DNA, the CDR3 is TGTGCCAGCAGCGTAGGCGGCAGGGCAACCTCAACGTGGACAGATACGCAGTATTTT. The chain couples TRBV9 to TRBJ2-3; perhaps TRBD1 as D (5 bases). CDR3 size: 19 residues. Per germline, CDR1 SGDLS and CDR2 YYNGEE. Trimming took 0 bases from V and 3 from J, leaving 23 bases between them.

The V call is TRBV18, the J call TRBJ1-2; the match to TRBD1 covers 8 bases. Trimming took 6 bases from V and 3 from J; bases not matched to a gene: 6. CDR1 and CDR2 (germline): KGHSH, LQKENI. This CDR3 comprises 14 residues. The CDR3 nucleotides read TGTGCCAGCTCTCAGGACAGGGACTACTATGGCTACACCTTC. Its protein is CASSQDRDYYGYTF.

The rearrangement links TRBV9 to TRBJ2-2, with 8 bases fitting TRBD2. This CDR3 comprises 16 residues. V lost 4 bases to trimming and J lost 2 bases; unmatched junction nucleotides: 7. The germline V gene has CDR1 SGDLS and CDR2 YYNGEE. For the CDR3, the DNA is TGTGCCAGCAGCCCCCAACTAGCGGTTAACACCGGGGAGCTGTTTTTT. Translating gives CASSPQLAVNTGELFF.

J is TRBJ2-1 and V is TRBV7-6, with a weak D call TRBD1 (5 bases). The CDR3 spans 13 residues. Germline-derived CDR1 and CDR2 are SGHVS and FNYEAQ. With 3 bases removed from V and 10 bases from J, the gap between germline ends came to 13 bases. This CDR3 reads CASSLDPGREQFF. The CDR3 nucleotides are TGTGCCAGCAGCTTGGATCCAGGGCGGGAGCAGTTCTTC.

This clone came up once. The V and J genes are TRBV19 and TRBJ1-5, with D tentatively TRBD1 (5 bases). V lost 3 bases to trimming and J lost 3 bases, with 18 bases between them. The length of the CDR3 is 17 residues. Germline CDR1 reads LNHDA; CDR2 reads SQIVND (reference sequence). As DNA, the CDR3 is TGTGCCAGTAGTATGGGGGGTAAGGCGACCAACAATCAGCCCCAGCATTTT. Amino acid sequence: CASSMGGKATNNQPQHF.

This clone was observed a handful of times. The V and J genes are TRBV6-5 and TRBJ2-7, with 11 bases fitting TRBD1. J was trimmed by 6 bases and V by 8 bases; bases with no gene match: 12. The CDR3 contains 15 residues. The germline gives CDR1 MNHEY, CDR2 SVGAGI. The CDR3 loop reads CASAYTGTGGFEQYF. Written as DNA, the CDR3 is TGTGCCAGCGCATACACCGGGACAGGGGGATTCGAGCAGTACTTC.

The gene calls are TRBV9 and TRBJ2-6, with no clear D. V was pared by 4 bases and J by 0 bases, with 5 bases between. The CDR3 spans 14 residues. CDR1 SGDLS and CDR2 YYNGEE come from the germline V gene. CDR3 sequence (DNA): TGTGCCAGCAGCCCCAACTCTGGGGCCAACGTCCTGACTTTC. Translating it yields CASSPNSGANVLTF.

The chain is built from TRBV9 and TRBJ1-2, with a possible D match to TRBD1 (5 bases). The V gene's germline CDR1 is SGDLS and CDR2 YYNGEE. The CDR3 runs to 16 residues. V shed 2 bases and J shed 0 bases, with 14 bases lying between them. The CDR3 DNA follows: TGTGCCAGCAGCGTGTCGCGGGGAGGGGCTAACTATGGCTACACCTTC. This sequence encodes CASSVSRGGANYGYTF.

The chain has TRBV4-3 and TRBJ2-7; a possible D gene is TRBD2 (6 bases). CDR3 length equals 14 residues. V lost 5 bases, J lost 3 bases, and 14 bases lay in between. CDR1 is LGHNA, CDR2 YSLEER, per germline. The CDR3 region is CASSSLREDYEQYF. In DNA, the CDR3 is TGCGCCAGCAGCTCTCTTAGGGAGGACTACGAGCAGTACTTC.

The chain carries TRBV28 and TRBJ2-2, with D possibly matching TRBD2 (7 bases). The V end lost 6 bases, the J end lost 4 bases, and 27 bases lay between the germline ends. CDR1 MDHEN and CDR2 SYDVKM come from the germline V gene. The CDR3 totals 19 residues. CDR3 region: CASRSHNPTGGLLTGELFF. In DNA, the CDR3 is TGTGCCAGCAGGTCCCACAATCCCACCGGGGGGCTGCTCACCGGGGAGCTGTTTTTT.

This clone turned up a few times. The chain employs TRBV19 and TRBJ2-7, with no clear D. The germline gives CDR1 LNHDA, CDR2 SQIVND (reference sequence). This CDR3 has 15 residues. The V and J ends lost 1 base and 2 bases respectively, with 12 bases between them. CDR3 DNA sequence: TGTGCCAGTAGTATAGCCGACCAACGGGCCTACGAGCAGTACTTC. It is translated as CASSIADQRAYEQYF.

The rearrangement uses TRBV6-5 and TRBJ2-3; weak D call: TRBD1 (6 bases). From germline, CDR1 is MNHEY and CDR2 SVGAGI. V lost 7 bases, J lost 1 base, and 9 bases lay in between. The length of the CDR3 is 13 residues. The CDR3 DNA follows: TGTGCCAGCATTAGACAGGGCACAGATACGCAGTATTTT. Translation: CASIRQGTDTQYF.